This TCR beta chain was sequenced for a study of regulatory T cells in long-lasting Graves disease. Overall study findings and caveats: The TCR repertoire of persistent Graves' patients was less diverse than that of newly diagnosed ones.

The CDR3 has 15 amino acids. Germline V gene sequence: CDR1 SGHTS, CDR2 YDEGEE. Trimming stripped 1 base from V and 2 bases from J, with 12 bases between. CDR3-region Arm-PCR and iRepertoire HTBI primers produced the TCR beta libraries. TCRdb fed the multiplex PCR reads into MiXCR, producing one record per CDR3 protein. The sample includes some 240,000 distinct CDR3 sequences, approximately 19% of them seen just once. Noted time point: newly diagnosed GD, antithyroid drugs for less than 3 months. From RNA extracted from PBMCs, the TCR library was made. This clonotype was counted between two and nine times. Its target is unknown. The sample also formed part of further work on T cells in Graves' hyperthyroidism and ophthalmopathy. That paper adds: Graves' hyperthyroidism showing no ophthalmopathy progression within 18 months was considered stable.

This sample comprised peripheral blood mononuclear cells (PBMCs), obtained at new diagnosis, from a patient treated with antithyroid drugs. This TCR was recovered from a woman under 40 with Graves disease. The chain employs TRBV5-8 and TRBJ1-1; possibly TRBD1 for D (5 bases). In DNA, the CDR3 is TGTGCCAGCAGCTTGAAATGGGGGATTAACACTGAAGCTTTCTTT. Translating gives CASSLKWGINTEAFF.